Below are 14 T cell receptor beta chains sequenced from a single sample in a study of T cells in Graves' hyperthyroidism and ophthalmopathy. TCR beta CDR3 regions were amplified from RNA transcripts. With the HTBI primer set, the TCR CDR3 went through a first round of RT-PCR. From the multiplex PCR reads, TCRdb called clonotypes with MiXCR, one entry per CDR3 protein. The sample lists roughly 600,000 distinct CDR3 sequences, 13% to 15% occurring once. The specimen sequenced was blood. The receptors originated from a woman aged 45-59 years with Graves' ophthalmopathy.

This clonotype was observed at least ten times. The rearrangement joins TRBV4-3 to TRBJ1-1; no clear D. CDR1 and CDR2 (germline): LGHNA, YSLEER. Between the trimmed V and J ends, which lost 0 bases and 0 bases, there was a span of 5 bases. The CDR3 is made up of 14 amino acids. CDR3 region: CASSQDQVNTEAFF. The CDR3, as DNA: TGCGCCAGCAGCCAAGATCAGGTGAACACTGAAGCTTTCTTT.

V is TRBV4-2 and J is TRBJ1-1, with 7 bases lining up with TRBD1. V was clipped by 4 bases and J by 2 bases; unmatched bases: 10. This CDR3 region has 16 residues. Germline assignment: CDR1 LGHNA and CDR2 YNFKEQ. CDR3 DNA sequence: TGTGCCAGCAGCCCCAGAACCCGACAGGGCAACACTGAAGCTTTCTTT. This gives the protein CASSPRTRQGNTEAFF.

This clonotype showed up many times. The chain joins TRBV20-1 to TRBJ2-1; TRBD2 matches at 14 bases. CDR3 size: 13 residues. Germline lookup yields CDR1 DFQATT and CDR2 SNEGSKA (reference sequence). The trim removed 8 bases at V and 10 bases at J, leaving 7 bases unmatched. This chain's CDR3 is CSFRLAGGHEQFF. CDR3 bases: TGCAGTTTCAGACTAGCGGGAGGGCACGAGCAGTTCTTC.

This clonotype was counted between two and nine times. V is TRBV7-8 and J is TRBJ2-2; D possibly corresponds to TRBD1 (7 bases). CDR3 length: 15 residues. Germline loops: CDR1 SGHVS, CDR2 FQNEAQ. Trimming pared 5 bases from V and 7 bases from J, leaving 17 bases between. The CDR3 reads CASSTRQGAGGELFF. Written as DNA, the CDR3 is TGTGCCAGCAGCACGAGACAGGGAGCGGGCGGGGAGCTGTTTTTT.

As for this clonotype: This may be a read error, as it is one base from a much larger clone. CDR3 in amino acids: CASSTSRTGDDQPQHF. CDR3 coding DNA: TGTGCCAGCAGTACCTCAAGGACAGGGGACGATCAGCCCCAGCATTTT. This chain uses TRBV28 with TRBJ1-5; TRBD1 agrees at 9 bases. In germline, CDR1 is MDHEN, CDR2 SYDVKM. This CDR3 has 16 residues. The trim removed 5 bases at V and 5 bases at J, leaving 10 bases unmatched.

This clonotype was found many times. The chain combines TRBV7-2 with TRBJ2-1, with TRBD2 matching over 7 bases. CDR1 and CDR2 from the germline V gene are SGHTA and FQGNSA. This CDR3 is built from 16 residues. V trimming: 5 bases; J trimming: 0 bases; junction bases outside the gene matches: 7. CDR3 sequence (DNA): TGTGCCAGCAGCACCTTGACTAGCAGCTCCTACAATGAGCAGTTCTTC. This translates into CASSTLTSSSYNEQFF. Based on the CDR3 plus reference TRBV7-2 and TRBJ2-1, the full variable domain is GAGVSQSPSNKVTEKGKDVELRCDPISGHTALYWYRQSLGQGLEFLIYFQGNSAPDKSGLPSDRFSAERTGGSVSTLTIQRTQQEDSAVYLCASSTLTSSSYNEQFFGPGTRLTVL.

In its sample, this clonotype was seen a few times. This chain uses TRBV5-5 with TRBJ1-5; unclear D gene. From germline, CDR1 is SGHKS and CDR2 YYEKEE (reference sequence). The CDR3 length is 15 residues. Trimming left V 2 bases short and J 0 bases short, with 9 bases between. Here the CDR3 reads CASSLHLSSNQPQHF. The CDR3 coding sequence is TGTGCCAGCAGCTTACATCTCTCTAGCAATCAGCCCCAGCATTTT.

This clonotype was found many times. The genes are TRBV3-1 and TRBJ1-2; possible D gene TRBD1, 5 bases. The CDR3 has 14 amino acids. Germline CDR1 and CDR2: LGHDT and YNNKEL (reference sequence). The ends were cut back, 1 base at V and 8 bases at J, with 14 bases in the middle. CDR3 amino acids: CASSQGGRGSGYTF. DNA for the CDR3: TGTGCCAGCAGCCAAGGGGGCAGAGGTAGCGGCTACACCTTC. The whole variable domain, remainder taken from reference TRBV3-1 and TRBJ1-2, is DTAVSQTPKYLVTQMGNDKSIKCEQNLGHDTMYWYKQDSKKFLKIMFSYNNKELIINETVPNRFSPKSPDKAHLNLHINSLELGDSAVYFCASSQGGRGSGYTFGSGTRLTVV.

This clonotype was recorded once. The V call is TRBV18, the J call TRBJ2-2, with 13 bases fitting TRBD2. The V segment lost 4 bases and the J segment 7 bases; nucleotides outside the gene matches: 6. CDR1 and CDR2 (germline): KGHSH, LQKENI. CDR3 size: 16 residues. The CDR3 loop reads CASSQGLAGAGGELFF. Here the CDR3 DNA reads TGTGCCAGCTCACAAGGACTAGCGGGAGCTGGCGGGGAGCTGTTTTTT.

This clonotype was recorded many times. This chain links TRBV12-3 or TRBV12-4 with TRBJ2-2, with D unresolved. This CDR3 spans 12 amino acids. The V end lost 7 bases, the J end lost 6 bases, and 9 bases lay between the germline ends. DNA for the CDR3: TGTGCCAGCACCCTAAGTGCCGGGGAGCTGTTTTTT. It specifies CASTLSAGELFF.

In this sample, this clonotype turned up many times. This chain connects TRBV7-2 to TRBJ2-3; D remains ambiguous. Germline V CDR1 and CDR2: SGHTA, FQGNSA. The CDR3 spans 13 residues. Trimming cost V 0 bases and J 2 bases, with 3 bases left between them. The CDR3 region has the DNA TGTGCCAGCAGCTTAGCCCACACAGATACGCAGTATTTT. It codes for CASSLAHTDTQYF.

Turning to this clonotype: One base away lies a much larger clone, so this may be a sequencing read error. The gene calls are TRBV20-1 and TRBJ2-7, with 11 bases matching TRBD2. The CDR3 sequence is 13 residues long. Germline V gives CDR1 DFQATT, CDR2 SNEGSKA (reference sequence). The CDR3 spells CTPSTSGTHDQYF. DNA for the CDR3: TGCACACCTTCGACTAGCGGGACCCACGACCAGTACTTC.

The chain employs TRBV28 and TRBJ2-2; D is ambiguous. V was clipped by 8 bases and J by 1 base, with 23 bases between them. This CDR3 comprises 18 residues. The V gene's germline CDR1 is MDHEN and CDR2 SYDVKM. The CDR3: CASAFRSFWPRNTGELFF. The CDR3 nucleotides read TGTGCCAGCGCCTTCCGGTCATTTTGGCCACGGAACACCGGGGAGCTGTTTTTT.

The chain uses TRBV6-2 or TRBV6-3 and TRBJ2-1; TRBD2 matches 8 bases. The V gene's germline CDR1 is MNHEY and CDR2 SVGEGT. This CDR3 spans 13 amino acids. The J segment lost 8 bases and the V segment lost 6 bases, leaving 6 bases of the junction unmatched. This CDR3 is CASSTGTSHEQFF. The CDR3, as DNA: TGTGCCAGCAGCACCGGGACTAGTCATGAGCAGTTCTTC.